This TCR beta chain was sequenced during a study of T cells in Graves' hyperthyroidism and ophthalmopathy. Patients were excluded because of uncontrolled infection, other autoimmune disease, pregnancy or lactation. This clonotype has ten or more counts. Its antigen remains unknown. Study-wide results and caveats: Appearing also in blood were most of the thyroid clonotypes expanded above 0.001. A median 6.5 months before onset, the model predicted ophthalmopathy.

Per the germline V gene, CDR1 is SGHDT and CDR2 is YYEEEE. The V gene lost 4 bases and the J gene lost 2 bases, with 15 bases spanning the gap. CDR3 length: 15 amino acids. Amplification yielded TCR beta CDR3 regions, with RNA transcripts as the source. The HTBI primer set drove a first-round RT-PCR of the TCR CDR3. TCRdb recomputed calls from the multiplex PCR reads with MiXCR, one row per CDR3 protein. The sample includes under 130,000 distinct CDR3 sequences, approximately 48% of them seen just once. The sample was blood. The receptor was derived from a man aged 35 to 55 with Graves' hyperthyroidism. The chain has TRBV5-6 and TRBJ1-1; D is undetermined. The CDR3 loop reads CASSPEARRNTEAFF. DNA for the CDR3: TGTGCCAGCAGCCCGGAGGCCAGGCGTAACACTGAAGCTTTCTTT. Full variable domain (remainder filled in from reference TRBV5-6 and TRBJ1-1): DAGVTQSPTHLIKTRGQQVTLRCSPKSGHDTVSWYQQALGQGPQFIFQYYEEEERQRGNFPDRFSGHQFPNYSSELNVNALLLGDSALYLCASSPEARRNTEAFFGQGTRLTVV.